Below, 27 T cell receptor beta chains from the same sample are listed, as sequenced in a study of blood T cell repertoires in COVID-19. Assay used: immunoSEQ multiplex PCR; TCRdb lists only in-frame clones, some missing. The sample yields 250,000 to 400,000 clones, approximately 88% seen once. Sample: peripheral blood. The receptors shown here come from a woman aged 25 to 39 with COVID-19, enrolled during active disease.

CDR3 region: CASSITAGGTEAFF. CDR3 nucleotide sequence: TGTGCCAGCAGCATCACCGCCGGGGGCACTGAAGCTTTCTTT. The J gene is TRBJ1-1, the V gene TRBV7-3; maybe TRBD1 (5 bases). Germline-derived CDR1 and CDR2 are SGHTA and FQGTGA. V gave up 5 bases and J gave up 4 bases, with 14 bases separating them. This CDR3 is 14 amino acids long.

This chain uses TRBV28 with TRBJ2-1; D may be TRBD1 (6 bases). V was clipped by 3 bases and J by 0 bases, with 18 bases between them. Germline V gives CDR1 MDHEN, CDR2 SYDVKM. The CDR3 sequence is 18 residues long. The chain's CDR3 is CASSFDRISVSSYNEQFF. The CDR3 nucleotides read TGTGCCAGCAGTTTTGACAGGATATCCGTAAGCTCCTACAATGAGCAGTTCTTC.

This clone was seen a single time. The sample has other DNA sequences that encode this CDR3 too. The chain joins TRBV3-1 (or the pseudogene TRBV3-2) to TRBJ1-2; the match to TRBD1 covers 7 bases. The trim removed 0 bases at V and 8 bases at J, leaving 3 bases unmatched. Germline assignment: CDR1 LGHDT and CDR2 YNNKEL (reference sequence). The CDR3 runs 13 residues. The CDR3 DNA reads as TGTGCCAGCAGCCAAGACGGCAGGGGGGGCTACACCTTC. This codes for CASSQDGRGGYTF.

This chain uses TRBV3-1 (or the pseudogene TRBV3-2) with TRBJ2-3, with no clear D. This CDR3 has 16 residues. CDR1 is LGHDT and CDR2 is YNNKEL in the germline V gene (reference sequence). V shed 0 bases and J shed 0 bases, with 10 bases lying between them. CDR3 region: CASSQEVDSSTDTQYF. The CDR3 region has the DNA TGTGCCAGCAGCCAAGAGGTAGACTCCAGCACAGATACGCAGTATTTT.

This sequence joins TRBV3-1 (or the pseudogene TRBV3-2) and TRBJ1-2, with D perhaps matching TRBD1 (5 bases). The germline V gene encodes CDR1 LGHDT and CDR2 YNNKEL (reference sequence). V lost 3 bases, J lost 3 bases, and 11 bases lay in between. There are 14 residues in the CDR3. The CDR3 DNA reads TGTGCCAGCAGCCAGGGGTTCAGGGACTATGGCTACACCTTC. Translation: CASSQGFRDYGYTF.

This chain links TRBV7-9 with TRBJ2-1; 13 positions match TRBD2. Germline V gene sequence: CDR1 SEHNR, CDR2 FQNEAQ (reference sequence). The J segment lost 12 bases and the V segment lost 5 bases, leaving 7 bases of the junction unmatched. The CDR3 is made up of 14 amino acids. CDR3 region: CASSPKGLAGRQFF. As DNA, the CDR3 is TGTGCCAGCAGCCCAAAGGGACTAGCGGGGAGGCAGTTCTTC.

In nucleotides, the CDR3 is TGCAGTGGGAGGTACAATGAGCAGTTCTTC. Encoded protein: CSGRYNEQFF. The chain combines TRBV20-1 with TRBJ2-1, with D perhaps matching TRBD2 (5 bases). The length of the CDR3 is 10 residues. V was trimmed by 7 bases and J by 4 bases, leaving 5 bases between them. Germline CDR1 is DFQATT and CDR2 is SNEGSKA (reference sequence).

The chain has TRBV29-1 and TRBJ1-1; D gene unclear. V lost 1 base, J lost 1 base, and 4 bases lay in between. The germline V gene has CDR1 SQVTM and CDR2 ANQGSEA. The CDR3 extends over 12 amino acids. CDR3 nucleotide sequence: TGCAGCGTTGAAGGAGGGAACACTGAAGCTTTCTTT. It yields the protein CSVEGGNTEAFF. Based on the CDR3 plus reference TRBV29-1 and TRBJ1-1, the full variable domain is SAVISQKPSRDICQRGTSLTIQCQVDSQVTMMFWYRQQPGQSLTLIATANQGSEATYESGFVIDKFPISRPNLTFSTLTVSNMSPEDSSIYLCSVEGGNTEAFFGQGTRLTVV.

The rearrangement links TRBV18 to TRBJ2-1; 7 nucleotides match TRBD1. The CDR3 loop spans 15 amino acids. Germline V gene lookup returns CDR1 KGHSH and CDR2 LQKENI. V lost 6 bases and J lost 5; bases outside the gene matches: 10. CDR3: CASSHPGQKDNEQFF. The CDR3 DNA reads TGTGCCAGCTCTCATCCGGGACAGAAAGACAATGAGCAGTTCTTC.

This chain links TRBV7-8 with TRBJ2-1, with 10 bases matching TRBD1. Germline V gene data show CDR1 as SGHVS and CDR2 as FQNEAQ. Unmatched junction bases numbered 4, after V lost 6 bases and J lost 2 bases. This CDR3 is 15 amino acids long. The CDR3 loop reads CASRDRGLTYNEQFF. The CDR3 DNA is TGTGCCAGCAGGGACAGGGGGTTGACCTACAATGAGCAGTTCTTC. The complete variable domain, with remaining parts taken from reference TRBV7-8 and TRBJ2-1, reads GAGVSQSPRYKVAKRGQDVALRCDPISGHVSLFWYQQALGQGPEFLTYFQNEAQLDKSGLPSDRFFAERPEGSVSTLKIQRTQQEDSAVYLCASRDRGLTYNEQFFGPGTRLTVL.

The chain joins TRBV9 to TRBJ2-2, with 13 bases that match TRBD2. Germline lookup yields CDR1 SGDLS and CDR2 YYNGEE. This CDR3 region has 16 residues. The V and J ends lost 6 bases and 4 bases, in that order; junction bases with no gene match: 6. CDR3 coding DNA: TGTGCCAGCACTACCGGGACTAGCGGGATCACCGGGGAGCTGTTTTTT. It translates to CASTTGTSGITGELFF.

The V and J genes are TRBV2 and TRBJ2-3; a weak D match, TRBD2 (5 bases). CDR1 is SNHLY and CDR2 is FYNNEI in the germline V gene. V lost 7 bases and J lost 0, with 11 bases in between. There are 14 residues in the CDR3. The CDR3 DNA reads TGTGCCAGCACCGGGGTTGCCAGCACAGATACGCAGTATTTT. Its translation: CASTGVASTDTQYF.

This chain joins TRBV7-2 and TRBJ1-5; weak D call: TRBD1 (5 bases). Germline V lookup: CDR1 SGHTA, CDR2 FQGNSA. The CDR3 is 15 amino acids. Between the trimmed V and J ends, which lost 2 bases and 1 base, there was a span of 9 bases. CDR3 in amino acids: CASSLQGTSNQPQHF. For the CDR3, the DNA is TGTGCCAGCAGCTTACAGGGAACCAGCAATCAGCCCCAGCATTTT.

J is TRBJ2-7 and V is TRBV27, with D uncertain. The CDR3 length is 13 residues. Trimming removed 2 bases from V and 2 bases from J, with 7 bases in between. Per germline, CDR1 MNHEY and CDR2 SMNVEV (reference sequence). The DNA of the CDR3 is TGTGCCAGCAGTTTAGCGGTTACCTACGAGCAGTACTTC. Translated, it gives CASSLAVTYEQYF.

The CDR3 DNA reads as TGTGCCACCAGCAGAGGGAAGGGGGAAGGGGTCTATGGCTACACCTTC. Translating gives CATSRGKGEGVYGYTF. J is TRBJ1-2 and V is TRBV15; D is perhaps TRBD1 (6 bases). The V end was cut by 1 base, the J end by 4 bases, with 16 bases between. CDR1 is LNHNV, CDR2 YYDKDF, per germline (reference sequence). This CDR3 contains 16 residues. Variable domain in full (rest from reference TRBV15 and TRBJ1-2): DAMVIQNPRYQVTQFGKPVTLSCSQTLNHNVMYWYQQKSSQAPKLLFHYYDKDFNNEADTPDNFQSRRPNTSFCFLDIRSPGLGDTAMYLCATSRGKGEGVYGYTFGSGTRLTVV.

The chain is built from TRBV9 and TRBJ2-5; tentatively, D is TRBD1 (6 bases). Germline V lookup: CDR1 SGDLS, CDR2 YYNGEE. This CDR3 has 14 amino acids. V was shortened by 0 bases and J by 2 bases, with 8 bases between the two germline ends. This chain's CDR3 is CASSVARGQETQYF. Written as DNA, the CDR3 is TGTGCCAGCAGCGTAGCTAGGGGGCAAGAGACCCAGTACTTC.

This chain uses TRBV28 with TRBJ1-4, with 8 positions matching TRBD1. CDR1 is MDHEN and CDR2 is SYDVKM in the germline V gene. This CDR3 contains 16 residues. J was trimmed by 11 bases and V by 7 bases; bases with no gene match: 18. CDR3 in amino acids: CASINSSPGQEGKLFF. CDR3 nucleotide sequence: TGTGCCAGCATCAACTCCTCACCGGGACAGGAAGGGAAACTGTTTTTT.

CDR3 in amino acids: CASRTRRGYEQYV. The CDR3 coding sequence is TGTGCTAGCAGAACCCGACGGGGTTACGAGCAGTACGTC. The chain uses TRBV7-7 and TRBJ2-7, with D possibly matching TRBD2 (5 bases). Germline CDR1 and CDR2: SSHAT and FNYEAQ (reference sequence). The CDR3 loop spans 13 amino acids.

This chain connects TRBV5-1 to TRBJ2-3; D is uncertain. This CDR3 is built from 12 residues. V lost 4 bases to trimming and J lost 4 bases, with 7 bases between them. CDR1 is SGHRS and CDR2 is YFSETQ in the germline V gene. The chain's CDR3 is CASSQESDTQYF. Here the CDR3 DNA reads TGCGCCAGCAGCCAGGAATCAGATACGCAGTATTTT. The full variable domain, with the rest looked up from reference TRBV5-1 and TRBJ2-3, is KAGVTQTPRYLIKTRGQQVTLSCSPISGHRSVSWYQQTPGQGLQFLFEYFSETQRNKGNFPGRFSGRQFSNSRSEMNVSTLELGDSALYLCASSQESDTQYFGPGTRLTVL.

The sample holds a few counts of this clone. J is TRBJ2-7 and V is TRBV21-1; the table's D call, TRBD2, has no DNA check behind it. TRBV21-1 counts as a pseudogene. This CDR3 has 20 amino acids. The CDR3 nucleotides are TGTGCCAGCAGCATGACCATGGGACTAGCGGGGGGAACCAGCTCCTACGAGCAGTACGTC. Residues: CASSMTMGLAGGTSSYEQYV.

CDR3 DNA: TGTGCCAGCAGCGCCGCGACAGGGGGACAAGAGACCCAGTACTTC. It specifies CASSAATGGQETQYF. V usage is TRBV9 and J usage is TRBJ2-5, with 9 bases fitting TRBD1. The germline CDR1 and CDR2 sequences are SGDLS and YYNGEE. CDR3 size: 15 residues. V was pared by 3 bases and J by 2 bases, with 5 bases of the junction left unmatched.

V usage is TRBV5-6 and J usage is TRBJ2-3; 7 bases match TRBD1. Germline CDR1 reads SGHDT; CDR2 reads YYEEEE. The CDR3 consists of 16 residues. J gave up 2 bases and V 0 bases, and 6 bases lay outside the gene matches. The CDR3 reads CASSLVGDRDTDTQYF. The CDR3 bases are TGTGCCAGCAGCTTGGTGGGGGACAGAGACACAGATACGCAGTATTTT.

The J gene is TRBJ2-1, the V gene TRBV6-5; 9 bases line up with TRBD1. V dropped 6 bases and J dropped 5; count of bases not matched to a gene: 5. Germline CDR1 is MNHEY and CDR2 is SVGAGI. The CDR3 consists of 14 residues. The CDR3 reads CASSPDRGNNEQFF. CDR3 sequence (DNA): TGTGCCAGCAGCCCGGACAGGGGTAACAATGAGCAGTTCTTC.

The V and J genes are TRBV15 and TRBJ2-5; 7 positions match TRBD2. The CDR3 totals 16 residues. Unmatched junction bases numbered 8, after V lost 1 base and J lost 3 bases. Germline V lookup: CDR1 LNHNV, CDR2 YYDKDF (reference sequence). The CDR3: CATSRGQGLQKETQYF. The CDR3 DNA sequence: TGTGCCACCAGCAGAGGCCAGGGACTACAAAAAGAGACCCAGTACTTC.

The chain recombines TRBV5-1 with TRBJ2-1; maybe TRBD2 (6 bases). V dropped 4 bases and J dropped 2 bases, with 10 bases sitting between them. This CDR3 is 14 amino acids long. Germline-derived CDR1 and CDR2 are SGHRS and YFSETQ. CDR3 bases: TGCGCCAGCAGCGACGGGACTGCCTACAATGAGCAGTTCTTC. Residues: CASSDGTAYNEQFF.

Here the CDR3 reads CASSYGQFNSPLHF. The CDR3 region has the DNA TGTGCCAGCAGCTACGGACAGTTTAATTCACCCCTCCACTTT. This chain joins TRBV6-5 and TRBJ1-6, with a tentative D call TRBD1 (6 bases). The germline V and J ends were trimmed by 6 bases and 6 bases, with 12 bases remaining between them. CDR1 and CDR2 from the germline V gene are MNHEY and SVGAGI. This CDR3 region has 14 residues.

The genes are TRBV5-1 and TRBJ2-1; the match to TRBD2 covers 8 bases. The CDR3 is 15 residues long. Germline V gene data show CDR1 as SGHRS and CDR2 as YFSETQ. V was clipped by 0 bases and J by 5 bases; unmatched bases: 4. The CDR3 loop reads CASSLALAGNNEQFF. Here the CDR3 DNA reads TGCGCCAGCAGCTTGGCTCTAGCGGGCAACAATGAGCAGTTCTTC.